This is a list of T cell receptor beta chains from one sample in a study of T cells after yellow fever vaccination. Each CDR3 protein gets one entry after TCRdb re-called the 5' RACE reads with MiXCR. The sample contains about 150,000 distinct CDR3 sequences, 5% to 8% of which appear only once. The specimen was CD4+ T cells sorted from PBMCs, collected 10 days after the yellow fever booster vaccination. Receptor source: a man younger than 45 who received the YFV17D yellow fever vaccine. Both conserved end residues are part of each CDR3. The D gene is left open where the match is weak. Expanded clones get a size class; other rows say once, few or many, or leave the size out.

TRBD2 TRBJ2-3 TRBV28 many TGTGCCAGCAGTTTCCTGACTAGCGGGAGGAGAGGTACAGATACGCAGTATTTT CASSFLTSGRRGTDTQYF
NA TRBJ2-1 TRBV5-1 many TGCGCCAGCAGCAAGGAAGGGGCAAGCTCCTACAATGAGCAGTTCTTC CASSKEGASSYNEQFF
TRBD1 TRBJ2-2 TRBV29-1 many TGCAGCGTTGCGTTGTTCGGGACAGGGGCCGGGGAGCTGTTTTTT CSVALFGTGAGELFF
TRBD1 TRBJ1-6 TRBV7-9 few TGTGCCAGCAGCTTAGGACAGGGTAACGACTCACCCCTCCACTTT CASSLGQGNDSPLHF
NA TRBJ2-7 TRBV5-6 many TGTGCCAGCAGCACCCCCCCGGGACAAGGCATCTACGAGCAGTACTTC CASSTPPGQGIYEQYF
NA TRBJ2-2 TRBV7-2 many TGTGCCAGCAGCTTAGTGGATGGGAGCACCGGGGAGCTGTTTTTT CASSLVDGSTGELFF
NA TRBJ1-1 TRBV19 NA TGTGCCAGTAGTATGGGGGGCAGAGGCTTCTTT CASSMGGRGFF
NA TRBJ1-6 TRBV7-2 many TGTGCCAGCAGCCTTCAGGGCCGTCCTTCACCCCTCCACTTT CASSLQGRPSPLHF
NA TRBJ2-7 TRBV15 few TGTGCCACCAGCAGAGCCCCAGAGTACGAGCAGTACTTC CATSRAPEYEQYF
TRBD1 TRBJ2-7 TRBV6-2/TRBV6-3 few TGTGCCAGCAGTTCACCCGGGGACAGGGGGCCGCAGTACTTC CASSSPGDRGPQYF
NA TRBJ2-3 TRBV4-1 many TGCGCCAGCAAAAATCCCCACGAGGATACGCAGTATTTT CASKNPHEDTQYF
TRBD2 TRBJ2-3 TRBV20-1 many TGCAGTGCTGAAGGCTCTAGCGGGGGAGCTAGCACAGATACGCAGTATTTT CSAEGSSGGASTDTQYF
NA TRBJ2-7 TRBV24-1 many TGTGCCACCCCAGTCGGGAGCACCCCCTACGAGCAGTACTTC CATPVGSTPYEQYF
TRBD1 TRBJ2-7 TRBV5-1 many TGCGCCAGCAGTCCACAGGGGGGTGAGCAGTACTTC CASSPQGGEQYF
NA TRBJ1-1 TRBV5-8 many TGTGCCAGCAGCTTGGAGGCGGCCCGAGCTTTCTTT CASSLEAARAFF
TRBD2 TRBJ2-1 TRBV12-3/TRBV12-4 many TGTGCCAGCAGGCAGACTAGCGGGACGGGGAATGAGCAGTTCTTC CASRQTSGTGNEQFF
TRBD2 TRBJ2-1 TRBV5-1 many TGCGCCAGCAGCGAGACTAGCGGGCCCAATGAGCAGTTCTTC CASSETSGPNEQFF
NA TRBJ2-3 TRBV12-3/TRBV12-4 many TGTGCCAGCAGTTTAAGGGTTGGAGACCACACGGCAGATACGCAGTATTTT CASSLRVGDHTADTQYF
NA TRBJ1-1 TRBV5-1 many TGCGCCAGCAGCTTTGGGAGTGGTGGAACTGAAGCTTTCTTT CASSFGSGGTEAFF
NA TRBJ1-4 TRBV20-1 many TGCAGTGCTTGGTCCTCTGCTGGCCTCCTGGGTGAAAAACTGTTTTTT CSAWSSAGLLGEKLFF
NA TRBJ2-1 TRBV5-1 many TGCGCCAGCAGCTTGGGTGGCGAGTACAATGAGCAGTTCTTC CASSLGGEYNEQFF
NA TRBJ2-5 TRBV15 many TGTGCCACCAGCAAAGCCCTGGAGGGAGAGACCCAGTACTTC CATSKALEGETQYF
NA TRBJ2-7 TRBV18 NA TGTGCCAGCTCACCCGCCGACCAGACTCTGAGGCAGTACTTC CASSPADQTLRQYF
NA TRBJ2-5 TRBV19 few TGTGCCACGGGACACCGCCAAGAGACCCAGTACTTC CATGHRQETQYF
NA TRBJ2-2 TRBV7-2 many TGTGCCAGCAGCTTAGTACTGTTGGGGGCCGGCACCGGGGAGCTGTTTTTT CASSLVLLGAGTGELFF
TRBD2 TRBJ2-7 TRBV4-3 many TGCGCCAGCAGCCAAGAAAATAGCGGGAGGGCCTTCTCCTCCTACGAGCAGTACTTC CASSQENSGRAFSSYEQYF
NA TRBJ1-6 TRBV6-1 few TGTGCCAGCAGTACCCTCGCGGGGCCAAGTTCACCCCTCCACTTT CASSTLAGPSSPLHF
NA TRBJ2-7 TRBV18 many TGTGCCAGCTCACCAATATCGGTACCATCCTACGAGCAGTACTTC CASSPISVPSYEQYF
NA TRBJ2-5 TRBV5-1 many TGCGCCAGCAGCTTGGAAGCGCCCAACCCGGGAGAGACCCAGTACTTC CASSLEAPNPGETQYF
TRBD2 TRBJ2-4 TRBV5-6 few TGTGCCAGCAGCCGTCTAGCCGGGACTAGCGGGAGCGGGGCCAAAAACATTCAGTACTTC CASSRLAGTSGSGAKNIQYF
NA TRBJ1-4 TRBV9 many TGTGCCAGCAGCGTAAGTGGACTGGCTAATGAAAAACTGTTTTTT CASSVSGLANEKLFF
NA TRBJ1-1 TRBV18 NA TGTGCCAGCTCACCACAGTTTGCGGGGCTGAACACTGAAGCTTTCTTT CASSPQFAGLNTEAFF
NA TRBJ2-1 TRBV29-1 many TGCAGCGTTGGCCAGGGGACGGATGAGCAGTTCTTC CSVGQGTDEQFF
NA TRBJ1-5 TRBV12-3/TRBV12-4 many TGTGCCAGCAGTTCCTACAGGGTAGGACAGCCCCAGCATTTT CASSSYRVGQPQHF
NA TRBJ2-1 TRBV20-1 NA TGCAGTGCTAGCCCGGGACGCTCCTACAATGAGCAGTTCTTC CSASPGRSYNEQFF
NA TRBJ2-1 TRBV18 NA TGTGCCAGCTCACGGACGACTCCCTCGAGGAATGAGCAGTTCTTC CASSRTTPSRNEQFF
TRBD2 TRBJ2-1 TRBV25-1 many TGTGCCAGCAGCCCACAGCTGAGGCGGGCTAGCGGGAGTGTTAGCAATGAGCAGTTCTTC CASSPQLRRASGSVSNEQFF
NA TRBJ2-7 TRBV7-2 NA TGTACCAGCAGCTCGCAGGGTATTGGGGCCTACGAGCAGTACTTC CTSSSQGIGAYEQYF
NA TRBJ1-2 TRBV7-2 NA TGTGCCAGCAGCTTACACCTGGCAGGGTTGGATGGCTACACCTTC CASSLHLAGLDGYTF
TRBD2 TRBJ2-3 TRBV29-1 many TGCAGCGTCGGCGGGAGAGCAGATACGCAGTATTTT CSVGGRADTQYF
TRBD2 TRBJ2-1 TRBV7-9 few TGTGCCAGCAGCGGCCGGACTAGTCAGTTCTTC CASSGRTSQFF
NA TRBJ2-7 TRBV20-1 NA TGCAGTGCTAGTTCCCGAACTCTCTACGAGCAGTACTTC CSASSRTLYEQYF
NA TRBJ2-3 TRBV5-6 NA TGTGCCAGCAGCCAGGATGGCTATACGCAGTATTTT CASSQDGYTQYF
TRBD2 TRBJ2-3 TRBV6-2/TRBV6-3 many TGTGCCAGCAGTTACCACAGCGGGAGGGCCCGGGAGACAGATACGCAGTATTTT CASSYHSGRARETDTQYF
TRBD2 TRBJ2-7 TRBV20-1 few TGCAGTGCTAGGGACCATCTAGCGGGGCCTTCCTACGAGCAGTACTTC CSARDHLAGPSYEQYF
NA TRBJ2-7 TRBV6-2/TRBV6-3 many TGTGCCAGTTCGAGGGGTCTAGGCGAGCAGTACTTC CASSRGLGEQYF
NA TRBJ2-1 TRBV7-9 many TGTGCCAGCAGCTTTTCATTTTCAAATGAGCAGTTCTTC CASSFSFSNEQFF
TRBD2 TRBJ2-7 TRBV27 many TGTGCCTCCCAGAGGGCTAGCGGTCCCTACGAGCAGTACTTC CASQRASGPYEQYF